This T cell receptor beta chain is from a study of cytomegalovirus exposure and HLA in healthy donors. Trimming shortened V by 5 bases and J by 5 bases, and 15 bases separated the two germline ends. The CDR3 consists of 15 residues. CDR1 is LGHNA and CDR2 is YNFKEQ in the germline V gene. Primers for the PCR totalled 60 Vbeta and 13 Jbeta. TCRdb's table, derived via immunoSEQ multiplex PCR, lists solely in-frame clones and lacks some. The sample holds 150,000 to 200,000 clones, 70% to 80% seen once. General study results and limits: After further analysis at a later stage, 15,000 to 20,000 TCR beta sequences were associated with HLA alleles at 0.05 false discovery rate. Among the CMV-associated chains, a few were confirmed in vitro as specific for CMV antigens. On later analysis, the bulk of CMV-associated TCR beta chains appeared to be HLA-restricted.

With respect to this clone: Its specificity is unknown.

This chain links TRBV4-2 with TRBJ1-4; D is unresolved. Sequencing was carried out using PBMCs. This receptor was obtained from a male donor in good health and CMV-seropositive. In DNA form, the CDR3 reads TGTGCCAGCAGCGGACCGGGAGCAGCAAATGAAAAACTGTTTTTT. Protein product: CASSGPGAANEKLFF.